This entry lists 18 T cell receptor beta chains sequenced from one sample in a study of shared clonotypes between healthy human individuals. Method: immunoSEQ multiplex PCR; TCRdb's copy keeps in-frame clones and lacks some. The table includes about 2.3 million clones, around 93% detected once. Sequencing used naive CD4+ T cells from PBMCs. As to subset: CD45RA+ positively selected. All receptors come from a man aged 18 to 29 in good health. Some clones in this sample may be carry-over from other donors' samples.

V and J are TRBV7-9 and TRBJ2-3; maybe TRBD1 (6 bases). Per germline, CDR1 SEHNR and CDR2 FQNEAQ (reference sequence). The CDR3 has 15 residues. The V end was cut by 0 bases, the J end by 5 bases, with 12 bases between. CDR3 nucleotides: TGTGCCAGCAGCTTAGCGTGGGGGCCCCAAGATACGCAGTATTTT. This codes for CASSLAWGPQDTQYF. Filled out from reference TRBV7-9 and TRBJ2-3, the complete variable domain reads DTGVSQNPRHKITKRGQNVTFRCDPISEHNRLYWYRQTLGQGPEFLTYFQNEAQLEKSRLLSDRFSAERPKGSFSTLEIQRTEQGDSAMYLCASSLAWGPQDTQYFGPGTRLTVL.

The chain couples TRBV28 to TRBJ2-7; D is unresolved. Germline V gene data show CDR1 as MDHEN and CDR2 as SYDVKM. Trimming removed 2 bases at V and 5 bases at J, with 10 bases between. The CDR3 is made up of 13 amino acids. The CDR3 spells CASSLPHYHEQYF. CDR3 bases: TGTGCCAGCAGTTTACCCCATTACCACGAGCAGTACTTC.

There are a few counts of this clone. The V call is TRBV25-1, the J call TRBJ1-5, with D maybe TRBD1 (5 bases). The V gene's germline CDR1 is MGHDK and CDR2 SYGVNS. The V gene lost 8 bases and the J gene lost 1 base, with 9 bases spanning the gap. The CDR3 loop spans 13 amino acids. The CDR3 loop is CASFRGSNQPQHF. CDR3 coding DNA: TGTGCCAGCTTTCGGGGGAGCAATCAGCCCCAGCATTTT.

The rearrangement links TRBV5-1 to TRBJ1-3; D is ambiguous. In germline, CDR1 is SGHRS, CDR2 YFSETQ. V shed 0 bases and J shed 1 base, with 14 bases lying between them. This CDR3 region has 17 residues. CDR3 sequence: CASSLAHGMASGNTIYF. CDR3 sequence (DNA): TGCGCCAGCAGCTTGGCCCACGGGATGGCTTCTGGAAACACCATATATTTT.

The chain carries TRBV19 and TRBJ2-5; D not resolved. The V end lost 4 bases, the J end lost 4 bases, and 10 bases lay between the germline ends. The length of the CDR3 is 13 residues. From germline, CDR1 is LNHDA and CDR2 SQIVND (reference sequence). This CDR3 is CASSNPLRETQYF. The CDR3 bases are TGTGCCAGTAGTAACCCCCTTCGAGAGACCCAGTACTTC.

This chain links TRBV19 with TRBJ1-4; D remains ambiguous. Germline-derived CDR1 and CDR2 are LNHDA and SQIVND (reference sequence). Trimming took off 6 bases at V and 0 bases at J, with 14 bases between the two ends. The CDR3 totals 16 residues. The CDR3 reads CASRKTNPPTNEKLFF. As DNA, the CDR3 is TGTGCCAGTAGGAAAACAAACCCCCCAACTAATGAAAAACTGTTTTTT. Full variable domain (rest looked up from reference TRBV19 and TRBJ1-4): DGGITQSPKYLFRKEGQNVTLSCEQNLNHDAMYWYRQDPGQGLRLIYYSQIVNDFQKGDIAEGYSVSREKKESFPLTVTSAQKNPTAFYLCASRKTNPPTNEKLFFGSGTQLSVL.

This clone was observed once. V gene TRBV10-3 combines with J gene TRBJ1-2; D unresolved. This CDR3 spans 12 amino acids. V shed 0 bases and J shed 8 bases, with 7 bases lying between them. Germline V lookup: CDR1 ENHRY, CDR2 SYGVKD. CDR3 sequence (DNA): TGTGCCATCAGTGAGTCGAAGAGGGGCTACACCTTC. Its translation: CAISESKRGYTF.

This rearrangement joins TRBV11-2 to TRBJ2-3, with D uncertain. V was clipped by 2 bases and J by 2 bases, with 8 bases between them. CDR1 and CDR2 (germline): SGHAT, FQNNGV. The CDR3 loop spans 14 amino acids. The CDR3 sequence is CASSLKGPTDTQYF. DNA for the CDR3: TGTGCCAGCAGCTTAAAGGGCCCCACAGATACGCAGTATTTT.

In this sample, this clone turned up a few times. The rearrangement joins TRBV5-1 to TRBJ1-1; 9 nucleotides match TRBD1. The length of the CDR3 is 15 residues. Germline CDR1 SGHRS, CDR2 YFSETQ. The V and J ends lost 0 bases and 2 bases, in that order; junction bases with no gene match: 2. In DNA form, the CDR3 reads TGCGCCAGCAGCTTGGACAGGGGGCTTAACACTGAAGCTTTCTTT. Protein product: CASSLDRGLNTEAFF.

This chain joins TRBV7-2 and TRBJ2-3, with D tentatively TRBD1 or TRBD2 (6 bases each). The CDR3 totals 16 residues. Germline CDR1 and CDR2: SGHTA and FQGNSA. Trimming pared 5 bases from V and 2 bases from J, leaving 17 bases between. The CDR3 protein is CASSPRGGLDTDTQYF. CDR3 in DNA: TGTGCCAGCAGCCCCCGAGGGGGGCTGGACACAGATACGCAGTATTTT.

This clone was observed a few times. The rearrangement links TRBV7-9 to TRBJ1-4; 8 bases line up with TRBD1. The CDR3 totals 15 residues. V lost 3 bases to trimming and J lost 5 bases; unmatched junction nucleotides: 5. In germline, CDR1 is SEHNR, CDR2 FQNEAQ (reference sequence). Written as DNA, the CDR3 is TGTGCCAGCAGCTTGTGGACAGGGCTAAATGAAAAACTGTTTTTT. This translates into CASSLWTGLNEKLFF.

V and J are TRBV19 and TRBJ1-2, with TRBD1 as a possible D gene (5 bases). The CDR3 sequence is 15 residues long. V lost 7 bases and J 4 bases, leaving 19 bases between the germline ends. Germline V gene data show CDR1 as LNHDA and CDR2 as SQIVND (reference sequence). The CDR3 DNA reads TGTGCCAGTAACTTGCCGGGACGGGGGATCTATGGCTACACCTTC. It yields the protein CASNLPGRGIYGYTF.

Remarks on this clone: At the DNA level, this CDR3 is encoded by other sequences in the same sample as well. This chain joins TRBV5-1 and TRBJ2-7; D gene unclear. Germline V gene data show CDR1 as SGHRS and CDR2 as YFSETQ. This CDR3 is 14 amino acids long. With 7 bases removed from V and 0 bases from J, the gap between germline ends came to 14 bases. The CDR3 nucleotides read TGCGCCAGCTCCCCGGGTACCCCCTCCTACGAGCAGTACTTC. Translated: CASSPGTPSYEQYF.

Notes on this clone: Other DNA sequences from this sample encode an identical CDR3 as well. V and J are TRBV19 and TRBJ2-1, with TRBD1 identical over 9 bases. CDR1 and CDR2 from the germline V gene are LNHDA and SQIVND (reference sequence). V lost 3 bases, J lost 1 base, and 1 base stayed unmatched. The CDR3 is 15 residues long. The CDR3 loop is CASSIGTGSYNEQFF. The CDR3 region has the DNA TGTGCCAGTAGTATTGGGACAGGGTCCTACAATGAGCAGTTCTTC.

This sequence joins TRBV18 and TRBJ2-2, with D uncertain. The CDR3 is 13 residues long. Between the trimmed V and J ends, which lost 3 bases and 4 bases, there was a span of 6 bases. Germline V gives CDR1 KGHSH, CDR2 LQKENI. Here the CDR3 reads CASSPQRTGELFF. As DNA, the CDR3 is TGTGCCAGCTCACCCCAGCGCACCGGGGAGCTGTTTTTT. The entire variable domain, with the rest obtained from reference TRBV18 and TRBJ2-2, is as follows: NAGVMQNPRHLVRRRGQEARLRCSPMKGHSHVYWYRQLPEEGLKFMVYLQKENIIDESGMPKERFSAEFPKEGPSILRIQQVVRGDSAAYFCASSPQRTGELFFGEGSRLTVL.

The chain employs TRBV5-6 and TRBJ1-1; 9 nucleotides match TRBD1. Per the germline V gene, CDR1 is SGHDT and CDR2 is YYEEEE. This CDR3 has 15 residues. V shed 7 bases and J 3 bases; nucleotides not matched to a gene: 10. The CDR3 nucleotides read TGTGCCAGCCTGGTGAGCGGACAGGGGTACACTGAAGCTTTCTTT. Amino acids: CASLVSGQGYTEAFF.

Here the CDR3 reads CASSLESGGELFF. The CDR3 coding sequence is TGCGCCAGCAGCTTAGAGTCCGGCGGGGAGCTGTTTTTT. This sequence joins TRBV5-1 and TRBJ2-2, with unresolved D. V was clipped by 2 bases and J by 7 bases, with 9 bases between them. Germline assignment: CDR1 SGHRS and CDR2 YFSETQ. The CDR3 loop spans 13 amino acids.

The rearrangement joins TRBV5-4 to TRBJ2-3; TRBD2 is a possible D gene (5 bases). The germline V gene encodes CDR1 SGHNT and CDR2 YYREEE (reference sequence). V shed 4 bases and J shed 7 bases, with 19 bases lying between them. CDR3 size: 15 residues. The CDR3 DNA reads as TGTGCCAGCAGCATGGACTCGCCCCCTTCTAATACGCAGTATTTT. This translates into CASSMDSPPSNTQYF.